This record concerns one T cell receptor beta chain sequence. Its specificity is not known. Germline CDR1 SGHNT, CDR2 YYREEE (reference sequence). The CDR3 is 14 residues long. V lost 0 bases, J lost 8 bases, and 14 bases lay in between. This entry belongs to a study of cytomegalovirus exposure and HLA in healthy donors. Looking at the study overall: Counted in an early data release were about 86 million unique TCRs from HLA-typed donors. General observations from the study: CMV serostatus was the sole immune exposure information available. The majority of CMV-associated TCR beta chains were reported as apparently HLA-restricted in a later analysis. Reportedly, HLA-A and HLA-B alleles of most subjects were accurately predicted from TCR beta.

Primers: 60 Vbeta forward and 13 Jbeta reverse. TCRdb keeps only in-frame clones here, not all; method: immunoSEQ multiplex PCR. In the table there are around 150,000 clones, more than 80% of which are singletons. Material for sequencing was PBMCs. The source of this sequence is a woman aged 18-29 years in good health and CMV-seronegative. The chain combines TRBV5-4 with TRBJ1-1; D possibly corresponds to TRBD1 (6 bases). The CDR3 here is CASSLAGTLPEAFF. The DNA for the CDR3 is TGTGCCAGCAGCTTGGCCGGGACATTACCCGAAGCTTTCTTT.